The 4 T cell receptor beta chains presented below share a single source sample, sequenced in a study of neurological immune-mediated disorders. A single record per CDR3 protein comes from TCRdb applying MiXCR to the 5' RACE reads. The sample has 50,000 to 85,000 distinct CDR3 sequences; approximately 5.2% are singletons. The sequenced sample was PBMCs. The origin of the receptors is a woman in her 30s with multiple sclerosis.

This clonotype was recorded a few times. A junction boundary mismatches the germline segment, possibly from a read error. This chain joins TRBV7-2 and TRBJ1-5; D is possibly TRBD1 (5 bases). This CDR3 is 16 amino acids long. Germline V CDR1 and CDR2: SGHTA, FQGNSA. CDR3 bases: TGTGCCAGCAGCGACCACAACGCAGGGCTCGGTCAGCCCCAGAATTTT. This encodes CASSDHNAGLGQPQNF.

This clonotype has at least ten counts. This rearrangement joins TRBV3-1 to TRBJ2-7, with D possibly matching TRBD1 (6 bases). This CDR3 contains 13 residues. V gave up 6 bases and J gave up 7 bases, with 16 bases separating them. The V gene's germline CDR1 is LGHDT and CDR2 YNNKEL (reference sequence). The CDR3 is CASRDTGTREQYF. For the CDR3, the DNA is TGTGCCAGCAGAGACACAGGGACCCGGGAGCAGTACTTC.

The table lists this clonotype with a few counts. This rearrangement joins TRBV5-1 to TRBJ2-2, with unresolved D. Germline-derived CDR1 and CDR2 are SGHRS and YFSETQ. The V end was cut by 1 base, the J end by 0 bases, with 7 bases between. The CDR3 runs 15 residues. CDR3 bases: TGCGCCAGCAGCTTGCAGGCCTCGAACACCGGGGAGCTGTTTTTT. It translates to CASSLQASNTGELFF.

This clonotype showed up many times. The chain is built from TRBV20-1 and TRBJ2-5, with D perhaps being TRBD1 or TRBD2 (7 bases each). CDR1 is DFQATT, CDR2 SNEGSKA, per germline (reference sequence). The CDR3 is 12 amino acids. V dropped 5 bases and J dropped 5 bases, with 12 bases sitting between them. This chain's CDR3 is CSASQGGETQYF. In DNA, the CDR3 is TGCAGTGCTTCCCAGGGGGGGGAGACCCAGTACTTC.